These 25 T cell receptor beta chains share one sample of origin, sequenced in a study of T cell responses to AZD1222 COVID-19 vaccine. Clones were read by immunoSEQ multiplex PCR, and TCRdb kept only the in-frame ones, dropping some. Of about 160,000 clones listed, roughly 94% are singletons. The source was peripheral blood, collected on day 0 of AZD1222 vaccination. The receptors were sampled from an adult in good health.

V usage is TRBV10-3 and J usage is TRBJ1-2; D might be TRBD1 (5 bases). The V and J ends lost 4 bases and 4 bases respectively, with 10 bases between them. Per the germline V gene, CDR1 is ENHRY and CDR2 is SYGVKD. This CDR3 has 13 residues. The CDR3 here is CAISGGGGYGYTF. CDR3 DNA: TGTGCCATCAGTGGGGGGGGAGGCTATGGCTACACCTTC.

CDR3 in amino acids: CASSLVGAGNSPLHF. The DNA for the CDR3 is TGTGCCAGCAGCTTAGTGGGGGCAGGAAATTCACCCCTCCACTTT. This sequence joins TRBV11-2 and TRBJ1-6, with a possible D match to TRBD1 (6 bases). Germline CDR1 SGHAT, CDR2 FQNNGV. This CDR3 has 15 residues. The V and J ends lost 1 base and 7 bases respectively, with 11 bases between them.

In this sample, this clone turned up a few times. Mismatch with germline at one junction end may stem from a read error. The DNA of the CDR3 is TGTGCCAGCAGTTCCACGGACAGGCCCTCCCTCTTC. Amino acids: CASSSTDRPSLF. The chain recombines TRBV28 with TRBJ1-2; TRBD1 agrees at 7 bases. Germline assignment: CDR1 MDHEN and CDR2 SYDVKM. CDR3 size: 12 residues.

The chain joins TRBV2 to TRBJ1-1, with D perhaps matching TRBD1 (6 bases). The V gene lost 5 bases and the J gene lost 6 bases, with 16 bases spanning the gap. Germline CDR1 and CDR2: SNHLY and FYNNEI. The CDR3 totals 14 residues. DNA of the CDR3: TGTGCCAGCAGTCGCCGAGGGGGACAAGCTGAAGCTTTCTTT. It translates to CASSRRGGQAEAFF.

The chain carries TRBV11-2 and TRBJ2-2, with TRBD2 matching 14 bases. The length of the CDR3 is 16 residues. V trimming: 4 bases; J trimming: 4 bases; junction bases outside the gene matches: 2. The germline CDR1 and CDR2 sequences are SGHAT and FQNNGV. The CDR3 region is CASSSTSGRVTGELFF. DNA of the CDR3: TGTGCCAGCAGCTCGACTAGCGGGAGGGTCACCGGGGAGCTGTTTTTT.

The chain combines TRBV2 with TRBJ2-3; D possibly corresponds to TRBD2 (5 bases). CDR1 SNHLY and CDR2 FYNNEI come from the germline V gene. The CDR3 loop spans 16 amino acids. The germline V and J ends were trimmed by 0 bases and 0 bases, with 10 bases remaining between them. This CDR3 reads CASSEARRASTDTQYF. CDR3 DNA sequence: TGTGCCAGCAGTGAAGCGCGGCGGGCTAGCACAGATACGCAGTATTTT.

J is TRBJ1-2 and V is TRBV28; 7 nucleotides align to TRBD1. After removal of 7 bases from V and 4 bases from J, the junction contained 15 bases not matched to a gene. The CDR3 is 16 amino acids. Germline V lookup: CDR1 MDHEN, CDR2 SYDVKM. The CDR3 DNA sequence: TGTGCCAGCATCAGACAGTCAAAGGACAGGAGCTATGGCTACACCTTC. It translates to CASIRQSKDRSYGYTF.

This chain uses TRBV12-5 with TRBJ2-1; TRBD2 agrees at 7 bases. This CDR3 has 16 amino acids. The junction had 9 bases not matched to a gene; V was cut back by 3 bases and J by 4 bases. Germline V gives CDR1 LGHNT, CDR2 FRNRAP. The CDR3 sequence: CASGFQLRGSYNEQFF. DNA for the CDR3: TGTGCTAGTGGTTTCCAGCTACGCGGGAGTTACAATGAGCAGTTCTTC.

This clone occurred once. The V call is TRBV27, the J call TRBJ1-6; 7 positions match TRBD1. Per germline, CDR1 MNHEY and CDR2 SMNVEV (reference sequence). J was trimmed by 5 bases and V by 9 bases; bases with no gene match: 7. This CDR3 contains 14 residues. As DNA, the CDR3 is TGTGCCAGTAAAACAGGGGTTCATAATTCACCCCTCCACTTT. Residues: CASKTGVHNSPLHF.

The CDR3: CASSPYGRNTEAFF. The CDR3 nucleotides read TGTGCCAGCAGCCCTTATGGGCGGAACACTGAAGCTTTCTTT. V usage is TRBV7-9 and J usage is TRBJ1-1; D is ambiguous. The CDR3 is made up of 14 amino acids. The V and J ends lost 5 bases and 1 base respectively, with 11 bases between them. Germline-derived CDR1 and CDR2 are SEHNR and FQNEAQ (reference sequence).

This chain joins TRBV9 and TRBJ1-2; the D gene is possibly TRBD1 (6 bases). The germline V gene has CDR1 SGDLS and CDR2 YYNGEE. Trimming shortened V by 5 bases and J by 8 bases, and 28 bases separated the two germline ends. The CDR3 covers 17 residues. The CDR3 DNA sequence: TGTGCCAGCAGGGCCCTGTTTCAGACAGGTTCTAACGCGGGCTACACCTTC. Encoded protein: CASRALFQTGSNAGYTF.

This clone turned up a few times. The chain combines TRBV7-2 with TRBJ1-6; possible D gene TRBD1, 6 bases. The length of the CDR3 is 16 residues. The V gene lost 0 bases and the J gene lost 3 bases, with 9 bases spanning the gap. The germline V gene has CDR1 SGHTA and CDR2 FQGNSA. CDR3 bases: TGTGCCAGCAGCTTAGCTTTAGGGGGCTATAATTCACCCCTCCACTTT. Its translation is CASSLALGGYNSPLHF.

The J gene is TRBJ2-3, the V gene TRBV27; 10 nucleotides line up with TRBD2. The CDR3 contains 16 residues. The ends lost 4 bases at V and 2 bases at J; junction bases unmatched: 6. Germline V gene data show CDR1 as MNHEY and CDR2 as SMNVEV (reference sequence). The CDR3, as DNA: TGTGCCAGCAGTTCGTCAGCGGGAGGGTACACAGATACGCAGTATTTT. Translation gives CASSSSAGGYTDTQYF.

The CDR3 region has the DNA TGTGCCAGTAGCGTGGGGATCCGGGGGACTGAAGCTTTCTTT. This codes for CASSVGIRGTEAFF. The genes are TRBV19 and TRBJ1-1; D possibly corresponds to TRBD1 (5 bases). Germline V gene sequence: CDR1 LNHDA, CDR2 SQIVND (reference sequence). The CDR3 spans 14 residues. Trimming took off 6 bases at V and 5 bases at J, with 16 bases between the two ends.

V and J are TRBV5-4 and TRBJ1-1, with 7 bases identical to TRBD1. CDR1 and CDR2 from the germline V gene are SGHNT and YYREEE (reference sequence). The CDR3 is made up of 16 amino acids. Trimming cost V 4 bases and J 1 base; bases outside gene matches: 10. The CDR3 protein is CASSRGGGGGNTEAFF. The CDR3 region has the DNA TGTGCCAGCAGCCGCGGAGGGGGCGGCGGGAACACTGAAGCTTTCTTT. Variable domain in full (rest from reference TRBV5-4 and TRBJ1-1): ETGVTQSPTHLIKTRGQQVTLRCSSQSGHNTVSWYQQALGQGPQFIFQYYREEENGRGNFPPRFSGLQFPNYSSELNVNALELDDSALYLCASSRGGGGGNTEAFFGQGTRLTVV.

CDR3 coding DNA: TGTGCCAGCAGCTTGGCCGGGCCCCAGCATTTT. This encodes CASSLAGPQHF. The J gene is TRBJ1-5, the V gene TRBV5-5; D remains ambiguous. With 0 bases removed from V and 9 bases from J, the gap between germline ends came to 4 bases. Germline CDR1 SGHKS, CDR2 YYEKEE (reference sequence). This CDR3 is 11 amino acids long.

Only a few counts were recorded for this clone. The rearrangement links TRBV7-8 to TRBJ1-6, with D hard to call. With 5 bases removed from V and 0 bases from J, the gap between germline ends came to 17 bases. This CDR3 has 18 amino acids. The germline V gene encodes CDR1 SGHVS and CDR2 FQNEAQ. The CDR3 DNA is TGTGCCAGCAGCGTCGATCTGGACGGGAGCTCCTATAATTCACCCCTCCACTTT. Translated: CASSVDLDGSSYNSPLHF.

This chain joins TRBV18 and TRBJ1-5; D might be TRBD1 (6 bases). V was trimmed by 2 bases and J by 4 bases, leaving 12 bases between them. Germline CDR1 reads KGHSH; CDR2 reads LQKENI. The CDR3 is 15 residues long. The CDR3 sequence is CASSPGGHINQPQHF. The CDR3 DNA sequence: TGTGCCAGCTCACCAGGGGGACATATAAATCAGCCCCAGCATTTT.

The chain is built from TRBV19 and TRBJ2-2, with D possibly matching TRBD2 (6 bases). The CDR3 contains 15 residues. With 8 bases removed from V and 1 base from J, the gap between germline ends came to 14 bases. Germline loops: CDR1 LNHDA, CDR2 SQIVND (reference sequence). In DNA, the CDR3 is TGTGCCAGTCGACTACCGGGGGAGAACACCGGGGAGCTGTTTTTT. This sequence encodes CASRLPGENTGELFF.

The chain joins TRBV6-2 or TRBV6-3 to TRBJ1-5, with D perhaps matching TRBD1 (6 bases). This CDR3 is 14 amino acids long. V was trimmed by 5 bases and J by 4 bases, leaving 12 bases between them. Germline V CDR1 and CDR2: MNHEY, SVGEGT. The CDR3 DNA is TGTGCCAGCAGTCGCGGACAGATTAATCAGCCCCAGCATTTT. This codes for CASSRGQINQPQHF.

The rearrangement links TRBV7-2 to TRBJ1-4; D unclear. The germline V and J ends were trimmed by 5 bases and 0 bases, with 10 bases remaining between them. The CDR3 totals 15 residues. CDR1 and CDR2 from the germline V gene are SGHTA and FQGNSA. The CDR3 sequence: CASSTIRATNEKLFF. DNA of the CDR3: TGTGCCAGCAGCACAATCAGAGCAACTAATGAAAAACTGTTTTTT.

The sample holds one count of this clone. This chain connects TRBV24-1 to TRBJ2-3; D call uncertain. Trimming shortened V by 9 bases and J by 1 base, and 13 bases separated the two germline ends. The CDR3 consists of 14 residues. Germline CDR1 reads KGHDR; CDR2 reads SFDVKD. The CDR3: CATSRRVGTDTQYF. In DNA, the CDR3 is TGTGCCACCTCTCGCCGGGTGGGCACAGATACGCAGTATTTT.

CDR3 coding DNA: TGTGCCAGCAGCTTCTTGTCAGAAGACGGAGCTTTCTTT. Translated: CASSFLSEDGAFF. V usage is TRBV7-6 and J usage is TRBJ1-1; D unclear. This CDR3 has 13 residues. Trimming cost V 3 bases and J 10 bases, with 15 bases left between them. From germline, CDR1 is SGHVS and CDR2 FNYEAQ.

This chain joins TRBV15 and TRBJ2-7; tentative D call: TRBD2 (6 bases). CDR1 LNHNV and CDR2 YYDKDF come from the germline V gene (reference sequence). V lost 2 bases and J 1 base, leaving 12 bases between the germline ends. CDR3 length equals 15 residues. The CDR3 coding sequence is TGTGCCACCAGCAGATCCCTTGCGGGGTCCTACGAGCAGTACGTC. Its protein is CATSRSLAGSYEQYV.

The V gene is TRBV5-4, the J gene TRBJ1-2; TRBD1 matches at 10 bases. This CDR3 spans 17 amino acids. V was pared by 6 bases and J by 8 bases, with 19 bases of the junction left unmatched. Germline loops: CDR1 SGHNT, CDR2 YYREEE (reference sequence). The CDR3 DNA reads as TGTGCCAGCACTCCGAATCAACGGGCGGGACAGGGGCACGGCTACACCTTC. As protein: CASTPNQRAGQGHGYTF.